This T cell receptor beta chain was documented in a study of blood T cell repertoires in COVID-19. Germline CDR1 reads SGHRS; CDR2 reads YFSETQ. The length of the CDR3 is 15 residues. J lost 2 bases, V lost 2 bases, and 3 bases had no gene match. Per the original data handling: Nucleated cell counts were estimated from reference gene primer amplification. Produced via immunoSEQ multiplex PCR; TCRdb's table is partial and in-frame only. The D gene and trimming were derived from the DNA, and the V and J assignments and clone size from that table. The sample includes around 190,000 clones, roughly three quarters of them seen just once.

The V call is TRBV5-1, the J call TRBJ2-3; 9 positions match TRBD2. This clonotype was sampled from a middle-aged woman with COVID-19, enrolled during active disease. The sequenced material came from peripheral blood. The CDR3 spells CASSFSGSSTDTQYF. CDR3 bases: TGCGCCAGCAGCTTTAGCGGGAGTTCCACAGATACGCAGTATTTT.